In its sample, the clone carrying this T cell receptor beta chain was seen once. The antigen is not known. Survey-level immunoSEQ v3.0 assays were run. The method was immunoSEQ multiplex PCR; TCRdb's version includes in-frame clones alone and lacks a portion of them. The table includes 24,000 or so clones, 85% detected once. The data derive from a study of long-term antiretroviral therapy in people with HIV. Findings and limits, study-wide: Information on adherence, resistance and therapy changes was unavailable.

The germline V gene encodes CDR1 SGHDT and CDR2 YYEEEE. The CDR3 runs 15 residues. V lost 0 bases to trimming and J lost 3 bases, with 12 bases between them. Here the sequenced sample was unsorted PBMCs, taken 2.3 years after starting antiretroviral therapy. The TCR was taken from a man aged 35-49 years with HIV. V gene TRBV5-6 combines with J gene TRBJ1-1; tentatively, D is TRBD1 (6 bases). DNA of the CDR3: TGTGCCAGCAGCTTGGGTCCGGGGGCGCACACTGAAGCTTTCTTT. Translating gives CASSLGPGAHTEAFF.